These 14 T cell receptor beta chains were all obtained from the same sample, sequenced in a study of T cells in women clearing cervical HPV infection. Libraries were prepared by immunoSEQ multiplex PCR; TCRdb keeps only in-frame clonotypes and omits some of them. The sample data list approximately 34,000 clones. The specimen sequenced was blood buffy coat. The receptors derive from a woman aged 18 to 75 with a cervical HPV16 infection that either progressed to CIN3+ or cleared (not recorded which).

In the case of this clone: The CDR3 end lies 3 residues beyond the end of the read and is filled in from the germline J gene. The rearrangement joins TRBV7-2 to TRBJ2-7, with TRBD1 matching 8 bases. CDR1 and CDR2 (germline): SGHTA, FQGNSA. Unmatched junction bases numbered 7, after V lost 5 bases and J lost 4 bases. The CDR3 is made up of 14 amino acids. Incomplete CDR3 DNA: TGTGCCAGCAGCCAAGGGACAGGCGGGTACGAG. This sequence encodes CASSQGTGGYE. In full, the CDR3 reads CASSQGTGGYEQYF.

With regard to this clone: Sequencing ends 3 residues short of the CDR3 end; the germline J gene provides the rest. The V gene is TRBV10-2, the J gene TRBJ2-3; D is uncertain. Looked up from germline, CDR1 is WSHSY and CDR2 is SAAADI. This CDR3 comprises 13 residues. The CDR3 sequence: CASSEAANQPQYF. The CDR3 bases that were read are TGCGCCAGCAGTGAGGCGGCTAATCAGCCG.

About this clone itself: From the germline J gene comes the end of the CDR3, since the read stops 3 residues before it. Other DNA sequences in the same sample also yield this CDR3. V and J are TRBV5-6 and TRBJ1-2, with D perhaps TRBD1 (6 bases). The CDR3 loop spans 15 amino acids. Germline lookup yields CDR1 SGHDT and CDR2 YYEEEE. Trimming took off 0 bases at V and 6 bases at J, with 15 bases between the two ends. The sequenced part of the CDR3 DNA is TGTGCCAGCAGCTTGGCCAGGGACATTCAACATGGC. Protein: CASSLARDIQHG. The complete CDR3 protein is CASSLARDIQHGYTF.

Turning to this clone: The CDR3 goes on 3 residues after the read ends, and that part is filled in from the germline J gene. This chain connects TRBV5-1 to TRBJ1-2, with 11 bases aligning to TRBD1. V lost 5 bases, J lost 6 bases, and 6 bases stayed unmatched. The CDR3 is 14 amino acids. Germline V gene data show CDR1 as SGHRS and CDR2 as YFSETQ. The CDR3 spells CASSSDRGPNGYTF. The part of the CDR3 DNA that was read is TGCGCCAGCAGTTCGGACAGGGGGCCTAATGGC.

In regard to this clone: The DNA ends 3 residues before the CDR3 does, and the rest of the CDR3 is filled in from the germline J gene. This chain links TRBV7-9 with TRBJ2-2; perhaps TRBD1 as D (5 bases). Germline CDR1 reads SEHNR; CDR2 reads FQNEAQ (reference sequence). Trimming left V 2 bases short and J 3 bases short, with 7 bases between. The CDR3 consists of 14 residues. Here the CDR3 reads CASSLLGDTGELFF. The sequenced part of the CDR3 DNA is TGTGCCAGCAGCTTATTAGGGGACACCGGGGAG.

On this clone: The read is 3 residues too short to cover the CDR3 end, so that end is filled in from the germline J gene. The V gene is TRBV7-9, the J gene TRBJ2-3; 9 bases line up with TRBD2. Germline CDR1 reads SEHNR; CDR2 reads FQNEAQ (reference sequence). This CDR3 spans 14 amino acids. The covered CDR3 bases are TGTGCCAGCAGTGGTAGCGGGGGCAAAGAGACG. As protein: CASSGSGGKET. The entire CDR3 protein is CASSGSGGKETQYF.

As for this clone: The CDR3 goes on 3 residues after the read ends, and that part is filled in from the germline J gene. The V call is TRBV30, the J call TRBJ1-6; TRBD1 matches 7 bases. J lost 7 bases, V lost 1 base, and 4 bases had no gene match. Germline V gene lookup returns CDR1 GTSNPN and CDR2 SVGIG (reference sequence). The length of the CDR3 is 14 residues. The CDR3 bases that were read are TGTGCCTGGAGTGCCGGGACAGACAATTCACCC. It encodes CAWSAGTDNSP. The whole CDR3 sequence reads CAWSAGTDNSPLHF.

The CDR3 bases that were read are TGTGCCAGCAGGTTCAAGGATGAG. This gives the protein CASRFKDE. The entire CDR3 reads CASRFKDEQFF. This chain connects TRBV7-9 to TRBJ2-1; D remains ambiguous. Coverage ceases 3 residues before the CDR3 finishes, and the germline J gene fills in the end. This CDR3 comprises 11 residues. Trimming pared 6 bases from V and 8 bases from J, leaving 8 bases between. The V gene's germline CDR1 is SEHNR and CDR2 FQNEAQ (reference sequence).

Turning to this clone: The read ends 3 residues before the CDR3 terminus; that terminus is restored from the germline J gene. This chain links TRBV19 with TRBJ2-4; no firm D call. CDR1 and CDR2 (germline): LNHDA, SQIVND (reference sequence). Trimming cost V 3 bases and J 0 bases, with 12 bases left between them. The CDR3 sequence is 16 residues long. The covered CDR3 bases are TGTGCCAGTAGTATTATTGAAGCGATAGCCAAAAACATT. This translates into CASSIIEAIAKNI. The whole CDR3 protein reads CASSIIEAIAKNIQYF.

Worth noting for this clone: Read sequence stops 3 residues before the CDR3 end, and the germline J gene provides the missing end. Other DNA sequences in this sample translate to the same CDR3. V and J are TRBV6-1 and TRBJ1-3; 7 positions match TRBD1. V lost 2 bases to trimming and J lost 4 bases; unmatched junction nucleotides: 8. The germline V gene has CDR1 MNHNS and CDR2 SASEGT. CDR3 length equals 16 residues. Incomplete CDR3 DNA: TGTGCCAGCAGTGAAAAGTATAGGGGGCCAGGAAACACC. Protein product: CASSEKYRGPGNT. The CDR3 in full is CASSEKYRGPGNTIYF.

As for this clone: The read ends 3 residues early relative to the CDR3; the germline J gene fills the gap. This same CDR3 is encoded by further DNA sequences in the sample. V and J are TRBV20-1 and TRBJ1-2; D call uncertain. The CDR3 totals 12 residues. CDR1 is DFQATT and CDR2 is SNEGSKA in the germline V gene (reference sequence). Trimming cost V 1 base and J 0 bases, with 3 bases left between them. CDR3 DNA (partial): TGCAGTGCTAGAGTAGCTAACTATGGC. Translating gives CSARVANYG. The full CDR3 reads CSARVANYGYTF.

Notes on this clone: The read is 3 residues too short to cover the CDR3 end, so that end is filled in from the germline J gene. The chain links TRBV30 to TRBJ1-6; the match to TRBD1 covers 7 bases. This CDR3 comprises 13 residues. The germline V gene has CDR1 GTSNPN and CDR2 SVGIG (reference sequence). V was pared by 3 bases and J by 6 bases, with 2 bases of the junction left unmatched. The CDR3 DNA, read in part, is TGTGCCTGGAGGAGGGACAGTAATTCACCC. Its protein is CAWRRDSNSP. The full-length CDR3 reads as CAWRRDSNSPLHF.

This clone is identified as hyperexpanded (1% or more) from frequency. The sequenced fragment ends 3 residues before the CDR3 boundary, so the rest is inferred from the germline J gene. The chain employs TRBV7-9 and TRBJ2-7; D call uncertain. This CDR3 region has 15 residues. From germline, CDR1 is SEHNR and CDR2 FQNEAQ (reference sequence). The germline V and J ends were trimmed by 5 bases and 3 bases, with 17 bases remaining between them. CDR3 DNA (partial): TGTGCCAGCAGCGCCTCGTTGGGCAGTGTCTACGAG. Its protein is CASSASLGSVYE. The complete CDR3 reads CASSASLGSVYEQYF.

CDR3 DNA, as far as it was read: TGTGCCAGCAGCACGCGGACTAGCGGACAAACCTACGAG. It translates to CASSTRTSGQTYE. The CDR3 as a whole reads CASSTRTSGQTYEQYF. The chain has TRBV5-4 and TRBJ2-7; 10 bases agree with TRBD2. The read terminates 3 residues before the CDR3 end, so the remaining end is supplied by the germline J gene. From germline, CDR1 is SGHNT and CDR2 YYREEE (reference sequence). J gave up 2 bases and V 4 bases, and 9 bases lay outside the gene matches. The CDR3 consists of 16 residues.